These 10 T cell receptor beta chains came from one sample sequenced in a study of T cells in Graves' hyperthyroidism and ophthalmopathy. Using RNA transcripts as the source, TCR beta CDR3 regions were amplified. The study used the HTBI primer set for a first-round RT-PCR of the TCR CDR3. Via MiXCR, TCRdb re-called the multiplex PCR reads, giving one row per CDR3 protein. The sample yields under 650,000 distinct CDR3 sequences, under 20% seen once. Sample: blood. The receptors originated from a woman aged 30 to 39 with Graves' hyperthyroidism.

This clonotype was counted a single time. A clone one base away is much larger, so this may be a read error. V usage is TRBV5-1 and J usage is TRBJ2-2; no reliable D call. Germline V gene lookup returns CDR1 SGHRS and CDR2 YFSETQ. The CDR3 loop spans 16 amino acids. The DNA of the CDR3 is TGCGCCAGCACCTTGGTGTCAGCTCGGAGCACCGGGGAGCTGTTTTTT. Its translation is CASTLVSARSTGELFF.

In DNA form, the CDR3 reads TGTGCCAGCAGCTTAAGTGAGAGCACAGATACGCAGTATTTT. Translating gives CASSLSESTDTQYF. This sequence joins TRBV7-3 and TRBJ2-3; D unclear. The CDR3 contains 14 residues. Deletions cut 1 base from V and 0 bases from J, with 5 bases between. Germline assignment: CDR1 SGHTA and CDR2 FQGTGA.

This clonotype was counted only a few times. The rearrangement uses TRBV13 and TRBJ2-1, with 9 bases aligning to TRBD1. Germline lookup yields CDR1 PRHDT and CDR2 FYEKMQ (reference sequence). The V and J ends lost 4 bases and 4 bases, in that order; junction bases with no gene match: 8. The CDR3 runs 16 residues. CDR3 coding DNA: TGTGCCAGCAGCTCCGTTCGGGACAGGGAATACAATGAGCAGTTCTTC. This encodes CASSSVRDREYNEQFF.

The rearrangement joins TRBV7-8 to TRBJ2-1; the match to TRBD2 covers 7 bases. CDR3 size: 16 residues. With V trimmed by 1 base and J by 7 bases, 10 bases remained unmatched. Germline V gives CDR1 SGHVS, CDR2 FQNEAQ. The CDR3 loop is CASSLGGLVVGNEQFF. CDR3 DNA: TGTGCCAGCAGCTTAGGAGGACTAGTAGTAGGGAATGAGCAGTTCTTC.

This clonotype was found many times. V gene TRBV13 combines with J gene TRBJ2-1, with D perhaps TRBD1 (5 bases). This CDR3 is 13 amino acids long. The germline V gene encodes CDR1 PRHDT and CDR2 FYEKMQ (reference sequence). Trimming took 6 bases from V and 4 from J, leaving 10 bases between them. The CDR3 DNA is TGTGCCAGCAGGTGGGGCCCTTACAATGAGCAGTTCTTC. Amino acid sequence: CASRWGPYNEQFF.

The chain links TRBV5-1 to TRBJ2-1, with D perhaps TRBD1 or TRBD2 (6 bases each). Per the germline V gene, CDR1 is SGHRS and CDR2 is YFSETQ. Trimming took 4 bases from V and 7 from J, leaving 15 bases between them. The CDR3 sequence is 14 residues long. CDR3 in amino acids: CASSQARGGNEQFF. CDR3 DNA sequence: TGCGCCAGCAGCCAGGCCAGGGGAGGAAATGAGCAGTTCTTC.

This clonotype was observed many times. This sequence joins TRBV3-1 and TRBJ1-1, with D uncertain. Germline lookup yields CDR1 LGHDT and CDR2 YNNKEL (reference sequence). V was shortened by 1 base and J by 4 bases, with 4 bases between the two germline ends. This CDR3 is 12 amino acids long. The CDR3 loop is CASSQGRTEAFF. In DNA, the CDR3 is TGTGCCAGCAGCCAAGGGCGCACTGAAGCTTTCTTT.

In this sample, this clonotype turned up many times. The CDR3 sequence: CASSLEEGRSPNNEQFF. As DNA, the CDR3 is TGTGCCAGCAGTTTAGAAGAGGGGCGGAGCCCAAACAATGAGCAGTTCTTC. The rearrangement joins TRBV28 to TRBJ2-1; either TRBD1 or TRBD2 may supply D (5 bases each). Per germline, CDR1 MDHEN and CDR2 SYDVKM. V lost 2 bases to trimming and J lost 5 bases, with 19 bases between them. This CDR3 is built from 17 residues.

This clonotype has just a few counts. The CDR3 bases are TGTGCCAGCAGCCCGCTGATCGGCAGTAGGAACACTGAAGCTTTCTTT. The encoded protein is CASSPLIGSRNTEAFF. The V gene is TRBV5-5, the J gene TRBJ1-1; D uncertain. Germline V gene data show CDR1 as SGHKS and CDR2 as YYEKEE (reference sequence). Trimming pared 4 bases from V and 1 base from J, leaving 17 bases between. This CDR3 has 16 amino acids. Looking up the rest from reference TRBV5-5 and TRBJ1-1 gives the full variable domain: DAGVTQSPTHLIKTRGQQVTLRCSPISGHKSVSWYQQVLGQGPQFIFQYYEKEERGRGNFPDRFSARQFPNYSSELNVNALLLGDSALYLCASSPLIGSRNTEAFFGQGTRLTVV.

This clonotype was observed a handful of times. The chain employs TRBV28 and TRBJ1-3; D might be TRBD1 (6 bases). V was pared by 8 bases and J by 9 bases, with 8 bases between. The CDR3 runs to 10 residues. In germline, CDR1 is MDHEN, CDR2 SYDVKM. The CDR3 loop reads CASQGFTIYF. DNA of the CDR3: TGTGCCAGCCAGGGGTTCACCATATATTTT.